This T cell receptor beta chain was sequenced in a study of tumor-infiltrating lymphocytes in oesophageal squamous cell carcinoma. Per the germline V gene, CDR1 is MDHEN and CDR2 is SYDVKM. This CDR3 has 15 residues. In its sample, this clonotype was seen many times. One end of the junction does not line up with germline, which may come from a read error. TCRdb ran MiXCR on the PCR reads and lists one entry per CDR3 protein. This sample has more than 10,000 distinct CDR3 sequences, with roughly 47% found just once. The clonotype was recovered from a male donor with esophageal squamous cell carcinoma. Sample: normal esophageal tissue next to the tumor. The rearrangement joins TRBV28 to TRBJ2-7; 9 bases line up with TRBD1. CDR3 amino acids: CASSIRTGVYSPLHF. CDR3 DNA: TGTGCCAGCAGTATCCGGACAGGGGTATACTCACCCCTCCACTTC.